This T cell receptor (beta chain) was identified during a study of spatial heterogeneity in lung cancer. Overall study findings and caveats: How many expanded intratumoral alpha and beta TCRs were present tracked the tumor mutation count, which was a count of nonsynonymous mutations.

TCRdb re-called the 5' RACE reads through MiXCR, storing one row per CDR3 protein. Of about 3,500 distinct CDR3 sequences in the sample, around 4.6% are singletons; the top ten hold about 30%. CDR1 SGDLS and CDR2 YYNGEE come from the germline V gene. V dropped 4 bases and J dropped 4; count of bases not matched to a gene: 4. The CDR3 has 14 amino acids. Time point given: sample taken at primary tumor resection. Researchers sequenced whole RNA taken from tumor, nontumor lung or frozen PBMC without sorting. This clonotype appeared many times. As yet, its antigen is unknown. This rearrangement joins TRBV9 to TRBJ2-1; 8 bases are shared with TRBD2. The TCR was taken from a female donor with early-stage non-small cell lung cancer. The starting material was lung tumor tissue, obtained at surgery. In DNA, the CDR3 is TGTGCCAGCAGCCCTGGCGGGGGGTACAATGAGCAGTTCTTC. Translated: CASSPGGGYNEQFF.